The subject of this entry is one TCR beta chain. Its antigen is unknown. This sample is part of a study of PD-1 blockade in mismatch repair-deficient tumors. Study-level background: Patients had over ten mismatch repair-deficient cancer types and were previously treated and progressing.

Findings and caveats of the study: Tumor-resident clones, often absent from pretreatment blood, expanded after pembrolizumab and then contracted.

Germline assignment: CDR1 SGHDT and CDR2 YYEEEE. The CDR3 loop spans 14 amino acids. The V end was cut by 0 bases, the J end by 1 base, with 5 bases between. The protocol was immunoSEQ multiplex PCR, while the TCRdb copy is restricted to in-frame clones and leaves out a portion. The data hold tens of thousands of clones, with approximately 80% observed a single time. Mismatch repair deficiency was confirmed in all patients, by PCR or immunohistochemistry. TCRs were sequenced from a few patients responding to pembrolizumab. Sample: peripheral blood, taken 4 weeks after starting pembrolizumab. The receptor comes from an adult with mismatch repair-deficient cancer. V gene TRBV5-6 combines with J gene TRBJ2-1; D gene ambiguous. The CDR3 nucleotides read TGTGCCAGCAGCTTGGTGTCGTCCTACAATGAGCAGTTCTTC. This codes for CASSLVSSYNEQFF.